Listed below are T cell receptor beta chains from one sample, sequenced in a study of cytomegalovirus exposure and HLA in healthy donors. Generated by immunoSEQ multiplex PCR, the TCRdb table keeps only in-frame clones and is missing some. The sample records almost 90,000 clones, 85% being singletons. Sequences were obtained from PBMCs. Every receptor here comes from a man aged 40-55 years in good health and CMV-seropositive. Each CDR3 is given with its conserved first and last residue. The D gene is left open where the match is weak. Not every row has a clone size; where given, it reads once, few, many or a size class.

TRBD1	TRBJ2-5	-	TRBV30	CAWSVKTGRQETQYF	TGTGCCTGGAGTGTCAAGACAGGGCGGCAAGAGACCCAGTACTTC
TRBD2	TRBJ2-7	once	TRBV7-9	CASSLNPTPIAGGLYEQYF	TGTGCCAGCAGCTTAAACCCTACGCCGATAGCGGGGGGACTCTACGAGCAGTACTTC
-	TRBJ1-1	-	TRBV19	CASSTQGNTEAFF	TGTGCCAGTAGTACACAGGGTAACACTGAAGCTTTCTTT
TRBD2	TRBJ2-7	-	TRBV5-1	CASRTSGSYEQYF	TGCGCCAGCAGGACTAGCGGCTCCTACGAGCAGTACTTC
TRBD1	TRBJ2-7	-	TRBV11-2	CASSPTGDEQYF	TGTGCCAGCAGCCCGACAGGGGACGAGCAGTACTTC
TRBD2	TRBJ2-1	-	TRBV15	CATSRDPPTARGAKYNEQFF	TGTGCCACCAGCAGAGATCCACCAACCGCGCGGGGGGCCAAATACAATGAGCAGTTCTTC
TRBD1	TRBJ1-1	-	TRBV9	CASSVGQGATEAFF	TGTGCCAGCAGCGTAGGACAGGGGGCCACTGAAGCTTTCTTT
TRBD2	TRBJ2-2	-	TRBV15	CATSRDSGEDTGELFF	TGTGCCACCAGCAGAGATAGCGGGGAGGACACCGGGGAGCTGTTTTTT
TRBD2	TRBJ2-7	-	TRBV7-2	CASRPPGLAYEQYF	TGTGCCAGTCGGCCTCCGGGACTAGCCTACGAGCAGTACTTC
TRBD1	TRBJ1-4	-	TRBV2	CASRATGSPNEKLFF	TGTGCCAGCAGGGCGACAGGGTCCCCTAATGAAAAACTGTTTTTT
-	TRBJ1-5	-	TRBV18	CASSPGAGNQPQHF	TGTGCCAGCTCTCCAGGGGCTGGCAATCAGCCCCAGCATTTT
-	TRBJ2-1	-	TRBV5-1	CASSPGYFGDEQFF	TGCGCCAGCAGCCCAGGGTACTTCGGAGATGAGCAGTTCTTC
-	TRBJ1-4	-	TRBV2	CASGRGGKEQKLFF	TGTGCCAGCGGGAGGGGGGGGAAGGAGCAAAAACTGTTTTTT
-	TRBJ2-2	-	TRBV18	CASSPDWRRDTGELFF	TGTGCCAGCTCACCAGATTGGAGGAGAGACACCGGGGAGCTGTTTTTT
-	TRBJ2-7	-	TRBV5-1	CASSLTGAYEQYF	TGCGCCAGCAGCTTGACCGGTGCCTACGAGCAGTACTTC
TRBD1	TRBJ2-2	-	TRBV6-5	CASTRGPPNTGELFF	TGTGCCAGCACCAGGGGGCCCCCGAACACCGGGGAGCTGTTTTTT
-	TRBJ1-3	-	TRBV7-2	CASSLAAGASSGNTIYF	TGTGCCAGCAGCTTAGCTGCAGGGGCCTCCTCTGGAAACACCATATATTTT
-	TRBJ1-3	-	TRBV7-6	CASSLASGNGNTIYF	TGTGCCAGCAGCTTAGCTTCAGGGAACGGAAACACCATATATTTT
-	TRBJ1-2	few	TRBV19	CASSIPRGNYGYTF	TGTGCCAGTAGCATCCCAAGGGGGAACTATGGCTACACCTTC
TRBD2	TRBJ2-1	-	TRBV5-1	CASSRAGTTSYNEQFF	TGCGCCAGCAGCAGGGCCGGGACTACCTCCTACAATGAGCAGTTCTTC
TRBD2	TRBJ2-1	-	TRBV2	CASRPGLAGGNEQFF	TGTGCCAGCAGGCCCGGACTAGCGGGAGGCAATGAGCAGTTCTTC
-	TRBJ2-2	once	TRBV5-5	CASSRTVANTGELFF	TGTGCCAGCAGCCGGACAGTCGCGAACACCGGGGAGCTGTTTTTT
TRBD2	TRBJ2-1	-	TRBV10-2	CASRSSGGAGEQFF	TGCGCCAGCAGATCTAGCGGGGGGGCGGGTGAGCAGTTCTTC
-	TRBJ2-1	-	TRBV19	CASSVQAGVFDEQFF	TGTGCCAGTAGTGTCCAGGCAGGGGTCTTCGATGAGCAGTTCTTC
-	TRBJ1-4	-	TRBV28	CASSPVLFLATNEKLFF	TGTGCCAGCAGCCCTGTCCTTTTTCTAGCAACTAATGAAAAACTGTTTTTT
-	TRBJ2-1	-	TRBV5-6	CASSSSRSSYNEQFF	TGTGCCAGCAGCTCCAGCCGGAGCTCCTACAATGAGCAGTTCTTC
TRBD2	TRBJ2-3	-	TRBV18	CASSPLAGGTDTQYF	TGTGCCAGCTCACCACTAGCGGGAGGCACAGATACGCAGTATTTT
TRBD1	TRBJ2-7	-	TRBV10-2	CASSYSGQGYEQYF	TGCGCCAGCAGTTACTCGGGACAGGGCTACGAGCAGTACTTC
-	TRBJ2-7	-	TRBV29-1	CSVEVQTYEQYF	TGCAGCGTTGAGGTGCAGACCTACGAGCAGTACTTC
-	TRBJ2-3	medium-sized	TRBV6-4	CASSEAGGSTDTQYF	TGTGCCAGCAGTGAGGCAGGGGGGAGCACAGATACGCAGTATTTT
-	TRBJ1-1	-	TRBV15	CATSNGKPSIEAFF	TGTGCCACCAGCAATGGTAAGCCCTCGATCGAAGCTTTCTTT
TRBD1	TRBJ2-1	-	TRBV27	CASSYTGGSYNEQFF	TGTGCCAGCAGTTATACAGGGGGGTCCTACAATGAGCAGTTCTTC
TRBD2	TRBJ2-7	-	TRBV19	CASSILRGDYYEQYF	TGTGCCAGTAGTATACTCCGGGGGGATTACTACGAGCAGTACTTC
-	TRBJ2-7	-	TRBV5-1	CASSLPGSSYEQYF	TGCGCCAGCAGCTTGCCTGGGAGCAGCTACGAGCAGTACTTC
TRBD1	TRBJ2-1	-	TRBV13	CASSETGTGPEQFF	TGTGCCAGCAGCGAAACCGGGACAGGGCCTGAGCAGTTCTTC
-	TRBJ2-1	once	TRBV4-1	CASSQVRGANEQFF	TGCGCCAGCAGCCAAGTACGGGGGGCGAATGAGCAGTTCTTC
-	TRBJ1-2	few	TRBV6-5	CASSYSTPGADYGYTF	TGTGCCAGCAGTTACTCGACGCCAGGGGCGGACTATGGCTACACCTTC
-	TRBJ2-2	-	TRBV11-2	CASSFRRDTGELFF	TGTGCCAGCAGCTTCCGCAGGGACACCGGGGAGCTGTTTTTT
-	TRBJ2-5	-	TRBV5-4	CASTPWLAETQYF	TGTGCCAGCACCCCATGGCTGGCTGAGACCCAGTACTTC
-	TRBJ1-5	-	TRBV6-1	CASSDREGQPQHF	TGTGCCAGCAGTGATAGGGAGGGGCAGCCCCAGCATTTT
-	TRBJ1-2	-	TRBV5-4	CASSSTGNYGYTF	TGTGCCAGCAGCTCCACAGGGAACTATGGCTACACCTTC
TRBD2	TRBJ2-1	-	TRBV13	CASSLLAGVGNEQFF	TGTGCCAGCAGCTTACTCGCGGGAGTGGGTAATGAGCAGTTCTTC
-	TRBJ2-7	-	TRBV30	CALNLGPYEQYF	TGTGCCTTAAACCTGGGCCCCTACGAGCAGTACTTC
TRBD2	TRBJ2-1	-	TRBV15	CATSREAGGGPYEQFF	TGTGCCACCAGCAGAGAGGCCGGGGGAGGGCCTTATGAGCAGTTCTTC
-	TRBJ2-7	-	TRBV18	CASSPPSGLGNYEQYF	TGTGCCAGCTCACCACCATCCGGACTGGGGAACTACGAGCAGTACTTC
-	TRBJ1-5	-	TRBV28	CATRDSNSNQPQHF	TGTGCCACCAGAGACAGTAATAGCAATCAGCCCCAGCATTTT
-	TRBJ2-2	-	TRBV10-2	CASSERRDTGELFF	TGCGCCAGCAGTGAAAGGAGGGACACCGGGGAGCTGTTTTTT